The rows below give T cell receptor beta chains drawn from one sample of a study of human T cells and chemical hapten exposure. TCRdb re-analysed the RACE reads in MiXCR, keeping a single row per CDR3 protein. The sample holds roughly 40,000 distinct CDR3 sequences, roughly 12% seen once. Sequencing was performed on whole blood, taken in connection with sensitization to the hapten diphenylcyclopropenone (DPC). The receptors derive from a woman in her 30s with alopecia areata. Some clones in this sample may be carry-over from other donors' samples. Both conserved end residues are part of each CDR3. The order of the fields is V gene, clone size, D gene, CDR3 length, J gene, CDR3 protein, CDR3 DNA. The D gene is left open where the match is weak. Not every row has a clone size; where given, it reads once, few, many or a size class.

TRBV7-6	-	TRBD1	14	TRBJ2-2	CASSRTGGPGELFF	TGTGCCAGCAGCCGGACAGGGGGCCCCGGGGAGCTGTTTTTT
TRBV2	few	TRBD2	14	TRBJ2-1	CASIGLAGAGEQFF	TGTGCCAGCATAGGGCTAGCGGGAGCGGGTGAGCAGTTCTTC
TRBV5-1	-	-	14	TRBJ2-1	CASSLAIPTNEQFF	TGCGCCAGCAGCTTGGCCATTCCCACCAATGAGCAGTTCTTC
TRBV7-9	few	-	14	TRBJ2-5	CASSPKTNQETQYF	TGTGCCAGCAGCCCCAAGACTAACCAAGAGACCCAGTACTTC
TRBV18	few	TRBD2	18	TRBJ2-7	CASSPQASGSIFRGEQYF	TGTGCCAGCTCACCACAAGCTAGCGGGAGTATCTTTCGGGGGGAGCAGTACTTC
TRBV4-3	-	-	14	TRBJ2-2	CASSPLRGTGELFF	TGCGCCAGCAGTCCTTTAAGGGGCACCGGGGAGCTGTTTTTT
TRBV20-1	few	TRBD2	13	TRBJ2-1	CSATMTSRDEQFF	TGCAGTGCTACCATGACTAGCAGGGATGAGCAGTTCTTC
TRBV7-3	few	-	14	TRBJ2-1	CASSFRGQVDEQFF	TGTGCCAGCAGCTTCCGGGGCCAGGTAGATGAGCAGTTCTTC
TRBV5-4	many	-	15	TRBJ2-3	CASSWGDLGTDTQYF	TGTGCCAGCAGCTGGGGGGACCTTGGCACAGATACGCAGTATTTT
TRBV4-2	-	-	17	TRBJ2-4	CASSLPLDGSAKNIQYF	TGTGCCAGCAGCCTCCCACTCGACGGGAGTGCCAAAAACATTCAGTACTTC
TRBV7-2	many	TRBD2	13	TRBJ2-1	CASSPGLTNEQFF	TGTGCCAGCAGCCCGGGACTAACCAATGAGCAGTTCTTC
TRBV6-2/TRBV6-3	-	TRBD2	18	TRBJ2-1	CASSLGLAGPSSYNEQFF	TGTGCCAGCAGTTTGGGACTAGCGGGCCCGAGCTCCTACAATGAGCAGTTCTTC
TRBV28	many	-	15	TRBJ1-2	CASSLLAGTAVGYTF	TGTGCCAGCAGTTTACTGGCTGGGACGGCGGTAGGCTACACCTTC
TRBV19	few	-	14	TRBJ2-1	CASSGRDPISEQFF	TGTGCCAGTAGTGGCCGGGACCCTATCAGTGAGCAGTTCTTC
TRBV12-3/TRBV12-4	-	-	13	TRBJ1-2	CASSFGETYGYTF	TGTGCCAGCAGTTTCGGAGAGACGTATGGCTACACCTTC
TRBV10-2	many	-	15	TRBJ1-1	CASSHIGAVNTEAFF	TGCGCCAGCAGCCACATTGGGGCGGTGAACACTGAAGCTTTCTTT
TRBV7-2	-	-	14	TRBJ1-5	CASSFSGRTQPQHF	TGTGCCAGCAGCTTTTCGGGCAGGACTCAGCCCCAGCATTTT
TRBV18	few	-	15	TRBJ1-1	CASSGQGHMNTEAFF	TGTGCCAGCTCAGGGCAGGGCCACATGAACACTGAAGCTTTCTTT
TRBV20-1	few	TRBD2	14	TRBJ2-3	CSALAGGSTDTQYF	TGCAGTGCTTTAGCGGGAGGGTCCACAGATACGCAGTATTTT
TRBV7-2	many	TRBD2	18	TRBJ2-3	CASSPGMREGIRTDTQYF	TGTGCCAGCAGCCCCGGGATGCGGGAGGGGATCCGCACAGATACGCAGTATTTT
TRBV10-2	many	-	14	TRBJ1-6	CASSWASYNSPLHF	TGCGCCAGCAGCTGGGCCTCCTATAATTCACCCCTCCACTTT
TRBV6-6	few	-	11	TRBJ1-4	CASRTNEKLFF	TGTGCCAGCAGAACAAATGAAAAACTGTTTTTT
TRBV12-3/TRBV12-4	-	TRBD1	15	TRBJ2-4	CASEDRGRDKNIQYF	TGTGCCAGCGAGGACAGGGGACGGGACAAAAACATTCAGTACTTC
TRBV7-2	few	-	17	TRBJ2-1	CASSLAASRELYNEQFF	TGTGCCAGCAGCTTAGCGGCGTCGAGGGAATTGTACAATGAGCAGTTCTTC
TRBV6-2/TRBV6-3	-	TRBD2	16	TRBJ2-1	CASSYVSGRSYNEQFF	TGTGCCAGCAGTTACGTTAGCGGGAGAAGCTACAATGAGCAGTTCTTC
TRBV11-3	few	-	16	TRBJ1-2	CASSVQGRRQPYGYTF	TGTGCCAGCAGCGTCCAGGGGAGGCGGCAACCCTATGGCTACACCTTC
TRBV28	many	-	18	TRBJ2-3	CASSYARQAGSSTDTQYF	TGTGCCAGCAGCTACGCTCGACAGGCCGGGTCTAGCACAGATACGCAGTATTTT
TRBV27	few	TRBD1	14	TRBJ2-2	CATRDRGYTGELFF	TGTGCCACCAGGGACAGGGGCTACACCGGGGAGCTGTTTTTT
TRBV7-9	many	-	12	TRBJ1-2	CASSLNPYGYTF	TGTGCCAGCAGCTTGAACCCATATGGCTACACCTTC
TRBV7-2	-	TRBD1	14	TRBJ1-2	CASTLEGAGYGYTF	TGTGCCAGCACCCTTGAGGGGGCTGGCTATGGCTACACCTTC
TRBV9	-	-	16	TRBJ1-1	CASSVVRGGMNTEAFF	TGTGCCAGCAGCGTAGTGAGGGGTGGCATGAACACTGAAGCTTTCTTT
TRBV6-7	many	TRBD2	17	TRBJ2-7	CASREATGPTSSYEQYF	TGTGCCTCCCGGGAGGCTACCGGGCCCACCAGCTCCTACGAGCAGTACTTC
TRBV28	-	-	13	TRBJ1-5	CASSSLSNQPQHF	TGTGCCAGCAGTTCGCTCAGCAATCAGCCCCAGCATTTT
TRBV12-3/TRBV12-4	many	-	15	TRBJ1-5	CASSLYSGGNQPQHF	TGTGCCAGCAGTTTATATTCAGGGGGCAATCAGCCCCAGCATTTT
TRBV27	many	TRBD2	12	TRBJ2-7	CASRTGGQEQYF	TGTGCCAGCAGAACGGGGGGGCAGGAGCAGTACTTC
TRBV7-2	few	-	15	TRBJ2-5	CASSSQQGRTETQYF	TGTGCCAGCAGCTCCCAACAGGGCCGTACGGAGACCCAGTACTTC
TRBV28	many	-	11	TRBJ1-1	CAILSVTEAFF	TGTGCCATCCTAAGTGTCACTGAAGCTTTCTTT
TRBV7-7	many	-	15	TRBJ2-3	CASSLGGGGGDTQYF	TGTGCTAGCAGCTTAGGCGGAGGGGGAGGGGATACGCAGTATTTT
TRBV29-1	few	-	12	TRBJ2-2	CSVGWGTGELFF	TGCAGCGTCGGATGGGGCACCGGGGAGCTGTTTTTT
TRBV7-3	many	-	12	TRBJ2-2	CASSFNTGELFF	TGTGCCAGCAGCTTTAACACCGGGGAGCTGTTTTTT
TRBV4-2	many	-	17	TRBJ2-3	CASSQEEVGRIPDTQYF	TGTGCCAGCAGCCAAGAGGAAGTGGGTCGGATCCCAGATACGCAGTATTTT
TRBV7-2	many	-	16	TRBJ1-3	CASRHTGEPSGNTIYF	TGTGCCAGCAGGCACACGGGGGAGCCTAGTGGAAACACCATATATTTT
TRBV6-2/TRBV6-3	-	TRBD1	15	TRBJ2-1	CASSYGTGQVGEQFF	TGTGCCAGCAGTTACGGGACAGGTCAGGTCGGTGAGCAGTTCTTC
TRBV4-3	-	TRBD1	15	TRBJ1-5	CASSHLFQGDQPQHF	TGCGCCAGCAGCCATCTATTTCAGGGGGATCAGCCCCAGCATTTT
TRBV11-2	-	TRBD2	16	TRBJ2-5	CASSLLPAGVGETQYF	TGTGCCAGCAGCTTACTACCAGCGGGAGTAGGAGAGACCCAGTACTTC
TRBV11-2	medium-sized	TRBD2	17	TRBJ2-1	CASSLSPGGPPYNEQFF	TGTGCCAGCAGCTTAAGTCCGGGAGGGCCCCCCTACAATGAGCAGTTCTTC
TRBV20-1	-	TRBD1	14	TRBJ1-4	CSAPSTGQHEKLFF	TGCAGTGCTCCGTCGACAGGGCAGCATGAAAAACTGTTTTTT
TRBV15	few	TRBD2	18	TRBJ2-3	CATSRDRGTGGSEDTQYF	TGTGCCACCAGCAGAGACCGGGGGACCGGGGGGTCAGAAGATACGCAGTATTTT